One and the same sample provided the 29 T cell receptor delta chains below, sequenced in a study of gamma-delta chains in newborns, infants, children. TCRdb ran CATT on the reads. The table lists 6,000 or so delta-chain clones, roughly 1.9% of them singletons. Sequencing was performed on blood. These receptors all come from a child who was a newborn, infant or young child, either healthy, febrile or measles-vaccinated (not recorded which).

With respect to this clone: The protein TCRdb gives is from a much larger clone and does not agree with this DNA's translation at residue 12, likely a read error; the protein shown here comes from the DNA. V is TRDV2 and J is TRDJ3; 12 bases fit TRDD3. This CDR3 comprises 17 residues. Per the germline V gene, CDR1 is GEAIGNYY and CDR2 is EKD. CDR3 protein: CACDYTGGYWDARQMFF. In DNA, the CDR3 is TGTGCCTGTGACTATACTGGGGGATACTGGGACGCCCGACAGATGTTTTTC.

By frequency in the sample, this clone is medium-sized. The same CDR3 arises from other DNA sequences in this sample as well. V usage is TRDV2 and J usage is TRDJ3, with D perhaps matching TRDD3 (5 bases). The length of the CDR3 is 18 residues. V was trimmed by 0 bases and J by 1 base, leaving 12 bases between them. Germline CDR1 and CDR2: GEAIGNYY and EKD. CDR3 sequence reads: CACDTMGSLSWDTRQMFF. The CDR3 nucleotides are TGTGCCTGTGACACCATGGGGTCCCTTTCCTGGGACACCCGACAGATGTTTTTC.

There are a few counts of this clone. TCRdb pairs this DNA with a much larger clone's protein that differs at residue 9, likely a read error; the protein shown was translated from the DNA. V and J are TRDV2 and TRDJ3, with a weak D call TRDD3 (5 bases). There are 19 residues in the CDR3. Germline CDR1 GEAIGNYY, CDR2 EKD. V was pared by 0 bases and J by 0 bases, with 14 bases between. This chain's CDR3 is CACDTAAGSLSWDTRQMFF. In nucleotides, the CDR3 is TGTGCCTGTGACACCGCGGCTGGGAGCCTCTCCTGGGACACCCGACAGATGTTTTTC.

This clone has a handful of counts. A clone one base away is much larger, so this may be a read error. This specimen includes other DNA sequences encoding the same CDR3. J is TRDJ3 and V is TRDV2; 12 bases agree with TRDD3. CDR1 is GEAIGNYY and CDR2 is EKD in the germline V gene. The CDR3 extends over 20 amino acids. J was trimmed by 1 base and V by 3 bases; bases with no gene match: 9. The CDR3 DNA is TGTGCCTGTGACTACTGGGGGATACAAGAGGGGTCCTGGGACACCCGACAGATGTTTTTC. Its translation is CACDYWGIQEGSWDTRQMFF.

As regards this clone: A much bigger clone sits one base away, suggesting this may be a read error. The gene calls are TRDV1 and TRDJ1, with TRDD3 matching 13 bases. V shed 3 bases and J 11 bases; nucleotides not matched to a gene: 33. The CDR3 sequence is 23 residues long. From germline, CDR1 is TSWWSYY and CDR2 QGS. CDR3 in DNA: TGTGCTCTTGGGGATCTGACCTATTCCTACGGCTACGACTGGGGGATACGGGAAGGGGTTCTCATCTTT. Translating it yields CALGDLTYSYGYDWGIREGVLIF.

This clone was counted only a few times. A junction boundary mismatches the germline segment, possibly from a read error. V and J are TRDV2 and TRDJ2; 7 bases match TRDD3. The CDR3 has 19 amino acids. The germline V gene encodes CDR1 GEAIGNYY and CDR2 EKD. In DNA form, the CDR3 reads TGTGCCTGTGACACGAGTGGTACTGGGGTATACGGGAGGCCAGCACACCTCTTCTTT. This sequence encodes CACDTSGTGVYGRPAHLFF.

This clone occurred a few times. A single base separates this from a much larger clone, so it may be a read error. The V and J genes are TRDV2 and TRDJ3; 8 nucleotides match TRDD3. The ends lost 1 base at V and 0 bases at J; junction bases unmatched: 13. This CDR3 has 21 amino acids. Germline CDR1 reads GEAIGNYY; CDR2 reads EKD. The CDR3 coding sequence is TGTGCCTGTGACACGATTATACTGGGGGGCACCTTCTCCTGGGACACCCGACAGATGTTTTTC. It is translated as CACDTIILGGTFSWDTRQMFF.

The genes are TRDV1 and TRDJ1; 12 bases are shared with TRDD3. CDR1 is TSWWSYY, CDR2 QGS, per germline. Germline trimming cut 3 bases from V and 0 bases from J; bases unmatched to any gene: 17. The CDR3 extends over 21 amino acids. CDR3 loop: CALGESRLNWGIQLYTDKLIF. The CDR3 region has the DNA TGTGCTCTTGGGGAGTCCCGATTAAACTGGGGGATACAGTTGTACACCGATAAACTCATCTTT.

As for this clone: The protein TCRdb lists belongs to a much larger clone and differs from this DNA's translation at residue 12, which points to a read error; the protein shown is made from the DNA. This chain uses TRDV2 with TRDJ3; TRDD3 aligns across 7 bases. This CDR3 is 18 amino acids long. Germline V gene sequence: CDR1 GEAIGNYY, CDR2 EKD. The CDR3 region is CACDLLGTGTWGTRQMFF. The CDR3 nucleotides read TGTGCCTGTGACCTACTGGGGACAGGAACCTGGGGCACCCGACAGATGTTTTTC.

This clone was detected a few times. With a much larger clone just one base away, this may be a read error. Distinct nucleotide sequences in the sample also encode this CDR3. This chain uses TRDV1 with TRDJ1; 9 positions match TRDD3. Germline V lookup: CDR1 TSWWSYY, CDR2 QGS. This CDR3 contains 18 residues. The chain's CDR3 is CALGPKVIPGGYTDKLIF. The DNA of the CDR3 is TGTGCCCTTGGGCCCAAGGTAATTCCTGGGGGATACACCGATAAACTCATCTTT.

The sample holds a few counts of this clone. Since a far larger clone is one base different, this is likely a read error. The same CDR3 also results from other DNA sequences found in this sample. CDR3 in DNA: TGTGCCTGCGACACCGTACTGGGGGACTCCTGGGACACCCGACAGATGTTTTTC. Translated, it gives CACDTVLGDSWDTRQMFF. This chain joins TRDV2 and TRDJ3; 9 bases align to TRDD3. Germline loops: CDR1 GEAIGNYY, CDR2 EKD. This CDR3 contains 18 residues.

By sample fraction, this clone is medium-sized (0.01 to 0.1%). In DNA form, the CDR3 reads TGTGCCTGTGACACCTGGGGGACCTCAAGCTCCTGGGACACCCGACAGATGTTTTTC. Protein: CACDTWGTSSSWDTRQMFF. V usage is TRDV2 and J usage is TRDJ3; TRDD3 matches 7 bases. The CDR3 is made up of 19 amino acids. After removal of 0 bases from V and 0 bases from J, the junction contained 7 bases not matched to a gene. Germline CDR1 reads GEAIGNYY; CDR2 reads EKD.

Comments on this clone: For this DNA, TCRdb reports the protein of a much larger clone, which diverges at residue 7, most likely from a read error; the protein presented here is translated directly from the DNA. The chain combines TRDV2 with TRDJ2, with D hard to call. This CDR3 is built from 14 residues. Germline-derived CDR1 and CDR2 are GEAIGNYY and EKD. Trimming took 0 bases from V and 3 from J, leaving 7 bases between them. CDR3 sequence: CACDTWRMTAQLFF. CDR3 nucleotides: TGTGCCTGTGACACCTGGAGGATGACAGCACAACTCTTCTTT.

This clone was counted between two and nine times. The protein given by TCRdb reflects a much larger clone and differs at residue 14 from this DNA's translation, likely from a read error; the protein shown is the DNA's translation. The J gene is TRDJ3, the V gene TRDV2; D is perhaps TRDD3 (6 bases). This CDR3 is built from 16 residues. Germline CDR1 reads GEAIGNYY; CDR2 reads EKD. The CDR3 DNA is TGTGCCTGTGACACACTGGGCTCCTGGGACACCCGACAGACGTTTTTC. Its protein product is CACDTLGSWDTRQTFF.

This clone is medium-sized in the sample. This may be a read error, as it is one base from a much larger clone. At the DNA level, this CDR3 is encoded by other sequences in the same sample as well. V gene TRDV2 combines with J gene TRDJ3; 9 bases line up with TRDD3. The CDR3 has 20 amino acids. V shed 3 bases, J shed 0 bases, and the junction held 11 bases outside the gene matches. Germline CDR1 GEAIGNYY, CDR2 EKD. The CDR3 DNA is TGTGCCTGTGACTCCGTCCGGGGATACGTGGACTCCTGGGACACCCGACAGATGTTTTTC. Its translation: CACDSVRGYVDSWDTRQMFF.

The V gene is TRDV2, the J gene TRDJ3; 8 nucleotides agree with TRDD3. The CDR3 contains 18 residues. CDR1 and CDR2 (germline): GEAIGNYY, EKD. V was clipped by 0 bases and J by 2 bases; unmatched bases: 5. CDR3 nucleotide sequence: TGTGCCTGTGACACCGTGGGGGATCGCCCCTGGGACACCCGACAGATGTTTTTC. As protein: CACDTVGDRPWDTRQMFF.

Remarks on this clone: This DNA translates differently at residue 13 from the TCRdb protein, which is that of a much larger clone; a read error is likely, and the protein shown is the DNA's own translation. The chain links TRDV2 to TRDJ2; TRDD3 matches at 10 bases. The CDR3 spans 15 residues. CDR1 is GEAIGNYY and CDR2 is EKD in the germline V gene. The CDR3: CACDTLGDRSAQPFF. The CDR3 DNA reads as TGTGCCTGTGACACCCTGGGGGATAGGTCAGCACAACCCTTCTTT.

In regard to this clone: The protein that TCRdb holds for this DNA derives from a much larger clone and differs from the translated DNA at residue 18, which likely indicates a read error; the protein shown here is translated from the DNA. The V call is TRDV2, the J call TRDJ3; 12 bases line up with TRDD3. The CDR3 extends over 20 amino acids. Germline values: CDR1 GEAIGNYY, CDR2 EKD. CDR3 sequence: CACDTVVLGDTDWDTRQTFF. The CDR3 DNA sequence: TGTGCCTGTGACACCGTCGTACTGGGGGATACAGACTGGGACACCCGACAGACGTTTTTC.

There are a few counts of this clone. A single base separates this from a much larger clone, so it may be a read error. The sample carries other DNA sequences with the same CDR3. This chain links TRDV1 with TRDJ1; 13 positions agree with TRDD3. The CDR3 runs 19 residues. Germline V gene lookup returns CDR1 TSWWSYY and CDR2 QGS. The CDR3 nucleotides are TGTGCTCTTGGGGAACCGAAGGTTTACTGGGGGATACGGGCCGATAAGCTCATCTTT. It specifies CALGEPKVYWGIRADKLIF.

A remark on this clone: TCRdb's listed protein matches a much larger clone and diverges from this DNA's translation at residue 15, likely through a read error; the protein shown comes from the DNA. The chain couples TRDV2 to TRDJ3; a possible D gene is TRDD3 (5 bases). The CDR3 consists of 17 residues. Germline V gives CDR1 GEAIGNYY, CDR2 EKD. The CDR3 loop reads CACDTLAGPWDTRQTFF. The CDR3 nucleotides are TGTGCCTGTGACACACTGGCCGGACCCTGGGACACCCGACAGACGTTTTTC.

This clone was seen more than once but under ten times. A clone one base away is much larger, so this may be a read error. The chain couples TRDV2 to TRDJ3; 13 bases line up with TRDD3. The ends lost 2 bases at V and 5 bases at J; junction bases unmatched: 17. The germline V gene encodes CDR1 GEAIGNYY and CDR2 EKD. The CDR3 runs to 22 residues. The CDR3 DNA is TGTGCCTGTGACAACCTCCCGGGGGGTACTGGGGGATACGTCAGGGACACCCGACAGATGTTTTTC. Translation gives CACDNLPGGTGGYVRDTRQMFF.

This clone was detected only a few times. TCRdb's protein for this DNA is that of a much larger clone and differs from the translation at residue 8, likely a read error; the protein shown is the DNA translation. This sequence joins TRDV2 and TRDJ3, with TRDD3 identical over 7 bases. The CDR3 consists of 20 residues. The V gene's germline CDR1 is GEAIGNYY and CDR2 EKD. V trimming: 2 bases; J trimming: 0 bases; junction bases outside the gene matches: 12. The CDR3 DNA sequence: TGTGCCTGTGACAATACTGGGGTATACGGCAGCTCCTGGGACACCCGACAGATGTTTTTC. This sequence encodes CACDNTGVYGSSWDTRQMFF.

This clone was detected a few times. Since a far larger clone is one base different, this is likely a read error. The rearrangement uses TRDV2 and TRDJ3, with 13 bases fitting TRDD3. Germline V gives CDR1 GEAIGNYY, CDR2 EKD. The length of the CDR3 is 20 residues. CDR3 sequence: CACDTVILGDTSWNTRQMFF. In nucleotides, the CDR3 is TGTGCCTGTGACACCGTAATACTGGGGGATACGTCCTGGAACACCCGACAGATGTTTTTC.

Comment on this clone: For this DNA, TCRdb reports the protein of a much larger clone, which diverges at residue 3, most likely from a read error; the protein presented here is translated directly from the DNA. The chain is built from TRDV2 and TRDJ2; 7 positions match TRDD3. Germline CDR1 GEAIGNYY, CDR2 EKD. The CDR3 sequence is 18 residues long. Here the CDR3 DNA reads TGTGCCCGTGACCCCATTCCGCGGGGGATGCCTTTGACAGCACAACTCTTCTTT. Encoded protein: CARDPIPRGMPLTAQLFF.

A note on this clone: This could be a read error, since a much larger clone is one nucleotide away. Additional DNA sequences in this sample encode the identical CDR3. The rearrangement links TRDV2 to TRDJ3; TRDD3 matches 12 bases. The CDR3 sequence is 21 residues long. In germline, CDR1 is GEAIGNYY, CDR2 EKD. V lost 4 bases to trimming and J lost 2 bases; unmatched junction nucleotides: 14. The CDR3 is CACDLPRDWGILTWDTRQMFF. The CDR3 DNA follows: TGTGCCTGTGATCTCCCTCGCGACTGGGGGATACTCACCTGGGACACCCGACAGATGTTTTTC.

Comments on this clone: One end of the junction is discordant with germline, which a read error may explain. The sample holds other DNA sequences that translate to the same CDR3. The gene calls are TRDV2 and TRDJ3; maybe TRDD3 (5 bases). The CDR3 runs 16 residues. Germline V CDR1 and CDR2: GEAIGNYY, EKD. CDR3 sequence: CACDTVGSWDTRQMFF. The CDR3 bases are TGTGCCTGTGACACCGTAGGATCCTGGGACACCCGCCAGATGTTTTTC.

On this clone: A far larger clone is only one base removed, so a read error is likely. This chain uses TRDV3 with TRDJ2; no clear D. This CDR3 comprises 12 residues. Germline assignment: CDR1 TVYSNPD and CDR2 GDNSRS (reference sequence). In nucleotides, the CDR3 is TGTGCCTTTCCCTCTTTGACAGTACAACTCTTCTTT. Amino acid sequence: CAFPSLTVQLFF.

The sample holds a few counts of this clone. This DNA's translation and the protein TCRdb lists, from a much larger clone, do not match at residue 10, likely due to a read error; the protein shown is translated from the DNA. The CDR3: CACDTVLGAPWDTRQMFF. CDR3 nucleotide sequence: TGTGCCTGTGACACCGTACTGGGGGCCCCCTGGGACACCCGACAGATGTTTTTC. The rearrangement joins TRDV2 to TRDJ3; 8 bases align to TRDD3. This CDR3 contains 18 residues. CDR1 is GEAIGNYY and CDR2 is EKD in the germline V gene. J gave up 2 bases and V 0 bases, and 5 bases lay outside the gene matches.

For this clone: A read error likely explains why the TCRdb protein, taken from a much larger clone, differs from this DNA's translation at residue 12; the protein shown is translated from the DNA. V gene TRDV2 combines with J gene TRDJ2, with TRDD3 identical over 10 bases. The CDR3 totals 15 residues. Germline lookup yields CDR1 GEAIGNYY and CDR2 EKD. This chain's CDR3 is CACDVLGDKTAHLFF. The DNA for the CDR3 is TGTGCCTGTGACGTTCTGGGGGATAAAACAGCACACCTCTTCTTT.